This TCR beta chain was observed in a study of fetal regulatory T cell absence and autoimmunity. Across the whole study: The IPEX patients lacked clinical diabetes but had exocrine pancreas autoimmunity.

With respect to this clone: Its specificity is unknown.

The study, taken as a whole, reports: Antigen-driven pancreatic autoimmunity before birth in IPEX was inferred from oligoclonal enrichment.

Sequencing was at survey level. The method was immunoSEQ multiplex PCR; TCRdb's version includes in-frame clones alone and lacks a portion of them. Of 95,000 to 100,000 clones in the sample, less than 80% were seen once. Sequences were obtained from pancreas tissue. The origin of this receptor is a male donor with IPEX syndrome.

Here the CDR3 DNA reads TGTGCCAGTAGGGCCAGGTTGAACACTGAAGCTTTCTTT. Translating gives CASRARLNTEAFF. This sequence joins TRBV19 and TRBJ1-1; D gene ambiguous. With 6 bases removed from V and 0 bases from J, the gap between germline ends came to 8 bases. This CDR3 spans 13 amino acids. CDR1 is LNHDA, CDR2 SQIVND, per germline (reference sequence).